The 16 T cell receptor beta chains presented below share a single source sample, sequenced in a study of metastatic and nonmetastatic thyroid tumors. Thyroid surgery took place with no prior treatment in any patient. MiXCR reprocessed the PCR reads for TCRdb. The profile shows roughly 25,000 clones, around 15% of them singletons. Sequencing was carried out using blood. The receptors originated from a female donor with papillary thyroid cancer or a benign thyroid nodule (not recorded which). Some clones in this sample may be carry-over from other donors' samples.

This clone was seen at least ten times. The chain carries TRBV9 and TRBJ1-6; D call uncertain. The CDR3 length is 15 residues. The germline gives CDR1 SGDLS, CDR2 YYNGEE. Trimming cost V 5 bases and J 7 bases, with 16 bases left between them. The CDR3 spells CASSLGPQLNSPLHF. In DNA, the CDR3 is TGTGCCAGCAGTCTAGGCCCACAGCTGAATTCACCCCTCCACTTT. The entire variable domain, with the rest obtained from reference TRBV9 and TRBJ1-6, is as follows: DSGVTQTPKHLITATGQRVTLRCSPRSGDLSVYWYQQSLDQGLQFLIQYYNGEERAKGNILERFSAQQFPDLHSELNLSSLELGDSALYFCASSLGPQLNSPLHFGNGTRLTVT.

This clone has a handful of counts. A read error may account for a junction end that differs from germline. CDR3 nucleotides: TGTGTCAGCATCCCCGGGACTAGCGGAAACAATGAGCAGTTCTTC. Protein product: CVSIPGTSGNNEQFF. The chain combines TRBV6-4 with TRBJ2-1, with 11 bases matching TRBD2. Germline CDR1 MRHNA, CDR2 SNTAGT. The CDR3 is 15 residues long.

The gene calls are TRBV14 and TRBJ2-5; D is tentatively TRBD1 or TRBD2 (5 bases each). With 3 bases removed from V and 8 bases from J, the gap between germline ends came to 16 bases. The CDR3 is 14 residues long. Germline CDR1 and CDR2: SGHDN and FVKESK. CDR3 in amino acids: CASSQYRDGDTQYF. CDR3 bases: TGTGCCAGCAGCCAGTACCGGGACGGAGATACCCAGTACTTC.

This clone was observed many times. The chain has TRBV5-6 and TRBJ1-6, with 8 bases matching TRBD1. Germline CDR1 SGHDT, CDR2 YYEEEE. The CDR3 covers 17 residues. With V trimmed by 1 base and J by 9 bases, 12 bases remained unmatched. In DNA, the CDR3 is TGTGCCAGCAGCTTGCGCCGACAGGGGTTGAGGGGTTCACCCCTCCACTTT. Its translation is CASSLRRQGLRGSPLHF.

This clone was seen repeatedly, ten times or more. The rearrangement joins TRBV6-2 or TRBV6-3 to TRBJ1-2; a possible D gene is TRBD1 (6 bases). Trimming shortened V by 8 bases and J by 4 bases, and 17 bases separated the two germline ends. The CDR3 covers 14 residues. The germline gives CDR1 MNHEY, CDR2 SVGEGT. The CDR3 coding sequence is TGTGCCAGCGGACCGAGCCGACAGGCCTATGGCTACACCTTC. This encodes CASGPSRQAYGYTF.

This clone was found many times. The V and J genes are TRBV7-3 and TRBJ2-7; TRBD1 agrees at 10 bases. The junction had 6 bases not matched to a gene; V was cut back by 4 bases and J by 3 bases. CDR1 and CDR2 from the germline V gene are SGHTA and FQGTGA. The CDR3 is made up of 15 amino acids. CDR3: CASSSWDRGNYEQYF. The CDR3 bases are TGTGCCAGCAGCTCATGGGACAGGGGTAACTACGAGCAGTACTTC.

The chain has TRBV12-3 or TRBV12-4 and TRBJ2-6, with 8 positions matching TRBD1. The CDR3 extends over 17 amino acids. Losses at the gene ends were 6 bases for V and 0 bases for J; bases not matched to a gene: 7. CDR3 nucleotides: TGTGCCAGCAGAAAGGACAGGGCTTACTCTGGGGCCAACGTCCTGACTTTC. Amino acids: CASRKDRAYSGANVLTF.

This clone was recorded many times. This CDR3 is CASAPGGSRYNEQFF. CDR3 sequence (DNA): TGTGCCAGCGCCCCGGGTGGGAGCAGATACAATGAGCAGTTCTTC. The chain has TRBV2 and TRBJ2-1; D possibly corresponds to TRBD2 (5 bases). This CDR3 is 15 amino acids long. In germline, CDR1 is SNHLY, CDR2 FYNNEI. The V gene lost 8 bases and the J gene lost 4 bases, with 18 bases spanning the gap. Combining the CDR3 with reference TRBV2 and TRBJ2-1 gives the whole variable domain EPEVTQTPSHQVTQMGQEVILRCVPISNHLYFYWYRQILGQKVEFLVSFYNNEISEKSEIFDDQFSVERPDGSNFTLKIRSTKLEDSAMYFCASAPGGSRYNEQFFGPGTRLTVL.

This clone was recorded many times. This sample also contains other DNA sequences that code for the same CDR3. This sequence joins TRBV25-1 and TRBJ1-1; a possible D gene is TRBD1 (6 bases). Germline assignment: CDR1 MGHDK and CDR2 SYGVNS. The ends were cut back, 6 bases at V and 0 bases at J, with 14 bases in the middle. This CDR3 has 15 amino acids. This CDR3 is CASRKDGQMNTEAFF. The DNA for the CDR3 is TGTGCCAGCAGGAAAGACGGACAGATGAACACTGAAGCTTTCTTT.

This clone was recorded a few times. This rearrangement joins TRBV6-1 to TRBJ1-5, with D possibly TRBD1 on 6 matching bases. This CDR3 is built from 17 residues. Per the germline V gene, CDR1 is MNHNS and CDR2 is SASEGT. Trimming took off 5 bases at V and 2 bases at J, with 19 bases between the two ends. CDR3 residues: CASSFLAGGGGNQPQHF. Written as DNA, the CDR3 is TGTGCCAGCAGTTTTTTAGCGGGAGGGGGTGGCAATCAGCCCCAGCATTTT.

With respect to this clone: An end of the junction differs from the germline gene, which may be a read error. This chain links TRBV28 with TRBJ2-5; 8 bases match TRBD2. The germline V gene encodes CDR1 MDHEN and CDR2 SYDVKM. The CDR3 is made up of 14 amino acids. CDR3 loop: CAGSDPGLEETQYF. CDR3 coding DNA: TGTGCCGGCAGCGATCCGGGACTAGAGGAGACCCAGTACTTC.

This clone has a count of ten or more. The chain has TRBV28 and TRBJ2-3; D is unclear. The germline CDR1 and CDR2 sequences are MDHEN and SYDVKM. Trimming left V 2 bases short and J 2 bases short, with 17 bases between. CDR3 length: 17 amino acids. The CDR3 is CASSLVQLRSPTDTQYF. CDR3 nucleotides: TGTGCCAGCAGTTTAGTCCAGCTTCGATCCCCCACAGATACGCAGTATTTT. The whole variable domain, filled in from reference TRBV28 and TRBJ2-3, reads DVKVTQSSRYLVKRTGEKVFLECVQDMDHENMFWYRQDPGLGLRLIYFSYDVKMKEKGDIPEGYSVSREKKERFSLILESASTNQTSMYLCASSLVQLRSPTDTQYFGPGTRLTVL.

The chain combines TRBV11-2 with TRBJ2-7; 7 positions match TRBD2. Losses at the gene ends were 4 bases for V and 3 bases for J; bases not matched to a gene: 3. The germline V gene has CDR1 SGHAT and CDR2 FQNNGV. This CDR3 comprises 13 residues. DNA for the CDR3: TGTGCCAGCAGCTCAACGGGGGGCTACGAGCAGTACTTC. Its protein is CASSSTGGYEQYF.

The table lists this clone with many counts. The rearrangement uses TRBV19 and TRBJ2-7; D unclear. CDR3 length: 14 amino acids. Germline CDR1 reads LNHDA; CDR2 reads SQIVND (reference sequence). Trimming removed 2 bases from V and 0 bases from J, with 8 bases in between. Here the CDR3 reads CASSIIYFSYEQYF. Here the CDR3 DNA reads TGTGCCAGTAGTATAATCTATTTCTCCTACGAGCAGTACTTC.

In this sample, this clone turned up many times. This chain connects TRBV12-3 or TRBV12-4 to TRBJ2-6; TRBD2 aligns across 8 bases. CDR3 length: 17 amino acids. V was pared by 7 bases and J by 2 bases, with 10 bases of the junction left unmatched. DNA for the CDR3: TGTGCCAGCACAGGTAACGCGGGGGGCGCTGGGGCCAACGTCCTGACTTTC. This translates into CASTGNAGGAGANVLTF.

This clone was counted at least ten times. The chain employs TRBV2 and TRBJ1-5; TRBD1 matches at 7 bases. The CDR3 has 15 residues. Germline loops: CDR1 SNHLY, CDR2 FYNNEI. V lost 1 base to trimming and J lost 7 bases; unmatched junction nucleotides: 7. CDR3 DNA: TGTGCCAGCAGTGAAGACAGGGGACTAGGGCAGCCCCAGCATTTT. Amino acids: CASSEDRGLGQPQHF.